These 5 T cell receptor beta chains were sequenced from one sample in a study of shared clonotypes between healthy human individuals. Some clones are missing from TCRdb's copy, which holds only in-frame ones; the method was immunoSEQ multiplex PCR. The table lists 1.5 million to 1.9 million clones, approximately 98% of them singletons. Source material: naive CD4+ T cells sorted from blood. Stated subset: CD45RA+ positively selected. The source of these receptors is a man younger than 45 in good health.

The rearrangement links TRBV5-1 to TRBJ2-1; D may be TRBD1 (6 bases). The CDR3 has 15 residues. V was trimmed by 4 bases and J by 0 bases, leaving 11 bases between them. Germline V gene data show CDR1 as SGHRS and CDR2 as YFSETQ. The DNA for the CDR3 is TGCGCCAGCAGCCGGGACACCAGCTCCTACAATGAGCAGTTCTTC. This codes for CASSRDTSSYNEQFF.

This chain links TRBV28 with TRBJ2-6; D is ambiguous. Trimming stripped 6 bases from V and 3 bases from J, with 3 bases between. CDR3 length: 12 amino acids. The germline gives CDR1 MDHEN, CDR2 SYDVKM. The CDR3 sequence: CASRDGANVLTF. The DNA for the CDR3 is TGTGCCAGCAGAGATGGGGCCAACGTCCTGACTTTC.

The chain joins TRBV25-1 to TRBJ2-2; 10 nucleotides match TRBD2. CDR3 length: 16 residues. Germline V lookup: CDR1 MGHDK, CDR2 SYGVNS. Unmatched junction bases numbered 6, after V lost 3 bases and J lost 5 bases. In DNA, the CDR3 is TGTGCCAGCAGTGACCCGGGACTAGCGCTTACCGGGGAGCTGTTTTTT. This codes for CASSDPGLALTGELFF.

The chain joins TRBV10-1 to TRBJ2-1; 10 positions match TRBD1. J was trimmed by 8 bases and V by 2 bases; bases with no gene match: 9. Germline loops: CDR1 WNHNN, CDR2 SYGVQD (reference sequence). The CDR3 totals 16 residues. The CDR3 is CASSEGGQGIRDEQFF. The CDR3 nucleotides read TGCGCCAGCAGTGAGGGGGGACAGGGGATTAGGGATGAGCAGTTCTTC.

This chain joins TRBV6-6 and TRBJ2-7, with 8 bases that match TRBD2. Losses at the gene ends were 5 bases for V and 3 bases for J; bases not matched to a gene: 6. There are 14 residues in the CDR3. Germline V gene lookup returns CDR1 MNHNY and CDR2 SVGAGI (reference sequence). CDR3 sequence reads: CASSPGGVIYEQYF. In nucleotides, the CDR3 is TGTGCCAGCAGTCCCGGGGGGGTTATCTACGAGCAGTACTTC.